This T cell receptor beta chain is drawn from a study of cytomegalovirus exposure and HLA in healthy donors. This clone was observed once. What it recognizes is unknown. Other DNA sequences in this specimen translate into the identical CDR3. Findings and limits, study-wide: Among TCR beta chains, those listed as cytomegalovirus-associated numbered over 150. Donors were assumed by presence/absence analyses to have roughly uniform sequencing depth.

CDR1 is LNHDA, CDR2 SQIVND, per germline (reference sequence). V dropped 0 bases and J dropped 5 bases, with 4 bases sitting between them. CDR3 length: 12 amino acids. Both 60 Vbeta primers and 13 Jbeta primers went into the PCR. Here immunoSEQ multiplex PCR was the method, and the copy in TCRdb shows in-frame clones only, minus some. The sample yields fewer than 200,000 clones, roughly 75% seen once. This TCR came from a male donor in good health and CMV-seronegative. Sequencing was carried out using PBMCs. The V gene is TRBV19, the J gene TRBJ1-2; D is undetermined. The CDR3 sequence is CASSIDRYGYTF. The CDR3, as DNA: TGTGCCAGTAGTATAGACCGGTATGGCTACACCTTC.